What follows are 9 T cell receptor beta chains derived from one specimen sequenced in a study of human T cells and chemical hapten exposure. Time point given: patch test 2, 6 weeks after DPC sensitization. Described treatment: therapeutic diphenylcyclopropenone sensitization with weekly scalp DPC. TCRdb itself ran the RACE reads through MiXCR, one entry per CDR3 protein. The sample shows 330,000 or so distinct CDR3 sequences, about 6% of them seen only once. The source was whole blood, collected in connection with sensitization to the hapten diphenylcyclopropenone (DPC). The receptors originated from a woman under 30 with alopecia areata. Some clones in this sample may be carry-over from other donors' samples.

This clonotype showed up just a few times. The gene calls are TRBV10-3 and TRBJ1-1, with 7 nucleotides matching TRBD1. The junction had 4 bases not matched to a gene; V was cut back by 5 bases and J by 4 bases. The CDR3 is made up of 13 amino acids. Germline CDR1 reads ENHRY; CDR2 reads SYGVKD. The CDR3 spells CAISPTGSTEAFF. The CDR3 DNA reads as TGTGCCATCAGTCCGACAGGGAGCACTGAAGCTTTCTTT.

J is TRBJ1-5 and V is TRBV4-2; maybe TRBD1 (6 bases). The CDR3 runs to 15 residues. Germline V gene sequence: CDR1 LGHNA, CDR2 YNFKEQ. The V and J ends lost 0 bases and 4 bases respectively, with 10 bases between them. CDR3 bases: TGTGCCAGCAGCCAAGACTGGGGGCCGAATCAGCCCCAGCATTTT. It yields the protein CASSQDWGPNQPQHF.

In its sample, this clonotype was seen a few times. V gene TRBV7-2 combines with J gene TRBJ1-6, with a tentative D call TRBD1 (6 bases). Germline values: CDR1 SGHTA, CDR2 FQGNSA. V gave up 3 bases and J gave up 10 bases, with 16 bases separating them. The CDR3 has 15 amino acids. The CDR3 sequence: CASSFLGPTGSPLHF. CDR3 coding DNA: TGTGCCAGCAGCTTCTTGGGACCAACAGGGTCACCCCTCCACTTT.

This clonotype was recorded a few times. The chain recombines TRBV4-2 with TRBJ1-1; the D is unclear. V shed 3 bases and J shed 3 bases, with 8 bases lying between them. The CDR3 consists of 13 residues. From germline, CDR1 is LGHNA and CDR2 YNFKEQ. The chain's CDR3 is CASSQGFDTEAFF. Written as DNA, the CDR3 is TGTGCCAGCAGCCAGGGATTCGACACTGAAGCTTTCTTT.

Only a few counts were recorded for this clonotype. This chain uses TRBV6-2 or TRBV6-3 with TRBJ1-1; D gene ambiguous. The CDR3 totals 16 residues. CDR1 and CDR2 (germline): MNHEY, SVGEGT. V was pared by 0 bases and J by 0 bases, with 11 bases between. The CDR3 bases are TGTGCCAGCAGTTACTCGAACTGGGAACTGAACACTGAAGCTTTCTTT. As protein: CASSYSNWELNTEAFF.

This clonotype showed up just a few times. This sequence joins TRBV7-3 and TRBJ1-5; D remains ambiguous. Germline V lookup: CDR1 SGHTA, CDR2 FQGTGA. Trimming shortened V by 1 base and J by 5 bases, and 6 bases separated the two germline ends. The length of the CDR3 is 13 residues. The CDR3 nucleotides are TGTGCCAGCAGCTTAATGGCCGATCAGCCCCAGCATTTT. Encoded protein: CASSLMADQPQHF.

At least ten counts were recorded for this clonotype. The V and J genes are TRBV29-1 and TRBJ1-1, with D perhaps matching TRBD1 (5 bases). V dropped 7 bases and J dropped 5 bases, with 8 bases sitting between them. This CDR3 is built from 10 residues. The germline V gene encodes CDR1 SQVTM and CDR2 ANQGSEA. The CDR3 coding sequence is TGCAGCGCTGGGGGAACTGAAGCTTTCTTT. It is translated as CSAGGTEAFF.

Note on this clonotype: A much larger clone lies a single base off, so this may be a read error. This chain links TRBV18 with TRBJ1-2, with D possibly being TRBD1 (5 bases). The CDR3 runs to 14 residues. V lost 3 bases to trimming and J lost 6 bases, with 14 bases between them. The germline gives CDR1 KGHSH, CDR2 LQKENI. The CDR3 loop is CASSPSTGSHGYTF. The DNA for the CDR3 is TGTGCCAGCTCACCCAGCACAGGATCCCATGGCTACACCTTC.

This clonotype was seen at least ten times. The J gene is TRBJ1-4, the V gene TRBV20-1; unclear D gene. V shed 6 bases and J shed 0 bases, with 8 bases lying between them. The CDR3 contains 13 residues. The germline gives CDR1 DFQATT, CDR2 SNEGSKA (reference sequence). CDR3 loop: CSALQSTNEKLFF. Written as DNA, the CDR3 is TGCAGTGCCCTTCAGTCAACTAATGAAAAACTGTTTTTT.